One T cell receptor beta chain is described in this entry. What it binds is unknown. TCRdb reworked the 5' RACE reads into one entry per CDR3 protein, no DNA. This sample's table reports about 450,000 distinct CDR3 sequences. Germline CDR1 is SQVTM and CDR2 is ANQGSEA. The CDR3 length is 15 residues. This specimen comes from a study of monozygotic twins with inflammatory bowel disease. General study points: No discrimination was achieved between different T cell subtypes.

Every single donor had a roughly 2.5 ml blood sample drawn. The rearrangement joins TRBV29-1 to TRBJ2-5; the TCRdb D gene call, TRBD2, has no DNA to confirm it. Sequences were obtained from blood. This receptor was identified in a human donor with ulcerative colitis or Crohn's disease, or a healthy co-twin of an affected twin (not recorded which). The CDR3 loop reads CSVRTGRDRRETQYF.